This T cell receptor beta chain appears in the sequencing data of a study of blood T cells in healthy people across ages. The CDR3 loop spans 14 amino acids. Per germline, CDR1 DFQATT and CDR2 SNEGSKA (reference sequence). The ends were cut back, 6 bases at V and 0 bases at J, with 13 bases in the middle. A J-beta primer mix and a sample-barcoded 5' primer were used in a second PCR of about 6 to 12 cycles. TCRdb itself ran the 5' RACE reads through MiXCR, one entry per CDR3 protein. The sample lists 650,000 to 900,000 distinct CDR3 sequences; around 62% were seen once. Sample: blood. This chain connects TRBV20-1 to TRBJ2-3; maybe TRBD2 (6 bases). The sequence derives from a man aged 30 to 45 in good health. CDR3 region: CSAGTGTSTDTQYF. DNA of the CDR3: TGCAGTGCGGGTACCGGGACTAGCACAGATACGCAGTATTTT.